These T cell receptor beta chains were read from a single sample in a study of cytomegalovirus exposure and HLA in healthy donors. Sequenced by immunoSEQ multiplex PCR; TCRdb stores in-frame clones only, minus some. Counted here are about 110,000 clones, about 85% occurring once; the ten biggest clones make up roughly 3%. Sequences were obtained from PBMCs. All receptors come from a woman in her late teens or twenties in good health and CMV-seronegative. CDR3s include the opening cysteine and the closing phenylalanine or tryptophan. A D gene is named only where the DNA matches it firmly. Clone size, where shown, is once, few, many, or a class for clones that have expanded.

clone size: few
D gene: TRBD2
V gene: TRBV11-2
J gene: TRBJ2-1
CDR3 DNA: TGTGCCAGCAGCTGGCTAGCGGGGGCCCGCAGTGAGCAGTTCTTC
CDR3 protein: CASSWLAGARSEQFF

clone size: -
D gene: -
V gene: TRBV30
J gene: TRBJ1-6
CDR3 DNA: TGTGCCTGGAGTATATTAGGAAGTCTACTACAGGGTTCACCCCTCCACTTT
CDR3 protein: CAWSILGSLLQGSPLHF

clone size: -
D gene: -
V gene: TRBV4-1
J gene: TRBJ1-4
CDR3 DNA: TGCGCCAGCAGCCAAGATACTTTATCAGGCCTTAATGAAAAACTGTTTTTT
CDR3 protein: CASSQDTLSGLNEKLFF

clone size: -
D gene: TRBD1
V gene: TRBV2
J gene: TRBJ2-1
CDR3 DNA: TGTGCCAGGCCCGGGACAGGGGACAATGAGCAGTTCTTC
CDR3 protein: CARPGTGDNEQFF

clone size: once
D gene: TRBD1
V gene: TRBV7-9
J gene: TRBJ1-1
CDR3 DNA: TGTGCCAGCAGCCGTCATACAGGGGGCGCAAATGAAGCTTTCTTT
CDR3 protein: CASSRHTGGANEAFF

clone size: -
D gene: TRBD1
V gene: TRBV27
J gene: TRBJ1-2
CDR3 DNA: TGTGCCAGCAGTTCCCGACAGGGATTGGACTATGGCTACACCTTC
CDR3 protein: CASSSRQGLDYGYTF

clone size: -
D gene: TRBD2
V gene: TRBV11-2
J gene: TRBJ2-3
CDR3 DNA: TGTGCCAGCCAAGGACCCGGGGGGGCAGATACGCAGTATTTT
CDR3 protein: CASQGPGGADTQYF

clone size: -
D gene: TRBD1
V gene: TRBV29-1
J gene: TRBJ1-1
CDR3 DNA: TGCAGCGCCAAGACAGGGCCCACTGAAGCTTTCTTT
CDR3 protein: CSAKTGPTEAFF

clone size: -
D gene: -
V gene: TRBV2
J gene: TRBJ1-2
CDR3 DNA: TGTGCCAGCCCGGGTAGCTATGGCTACACCTTC
CDR3 protein: CASPGSYGYTF

clone size: few
D gene: TRBD1
V gene: TRBV2
J gene: TRBJ1-2
CDR3 DNA: TGTGCCAGCAGTCTAACCGACAGGGACCCCTATGGCTACACCTTC
CDR3 protein: CASSLTDRDPYGYTF

clone size: -
D gene: TRBD1
V gene: TRBV5-8
J gene: TRBJ2-5
CDR3 DNA: TGTGCCAGCAGCTTTTTCGGACAGGGGGGTTCTCAAGAGACCCAGTACTTC
CDR3 protein: CASSFFGQGGSQETQYF

clone size: -
D gene: -
V gene: TRBV7-8
J gene: TRBJ1-2
CDR3 DNA: TGTGCCAGCAGCTCATCGGGGGGGGCACTTGGCTACACCTTC
CDR3 protein: CASSSSGGALGYTF

clone size: -
D gene: -
V gene: TRBV6-5
J gene: TRBJ1-2
CDR3 DNA: TGTGCCAGCAGTGACAGGTCGCAGGTTGGCTACACCTTC
CDR3 protein: CASSDRSQVGYTF

clone size: -
D gene: -
V gene: TRBV6-5
J gene: TRBJ2-3
CDR3 DNA: TGTGCCAGCACCCACTCGGAGGGAAGCACAGATACGCAGTATTTT
CDR3 protein: CASTHSEGSTDTQYF

clone size: -
D gene: TRBD2
V gene: TRBV5-4
J gene: TRBJ2-5
CDR3 DNA: TGTGCCAGCAGCTTGGCGGGGGGGACTAGCGGGGGGTCTAAGACCCAGTACTTC
CDR3 protein: CASSLAGGTSGGSKTQYF

clone size: once
D gene: TRBD1
V gene: TRBV5-1
J gene: TRBJ1-4
CDR3 DNA: TGCGCCAGCAAGGGACAGGGGGAAAAACTGTTTTTT
CDR3 protein: CASKGQGEKLFF

clone size: -
D gene: -
V gene: TRBV6-5
J gene: TRBJ1-5
CDR3 DNA: TGTGCCAGCAGACCGACTTATAAACAGCCCCAGCATTTT
CDR3 protein: CASRPTYKQPQHF

clone size: -
D gene: TRBD1
V gene: TRBV5-1
J gene: TRBJ1-5
CDR3 DNA: TGCGCCAGCAGCTTGGGGACAGGGGCCAATCAGCCCCAGCATTTT
CDR3 protein: CASSLGTGANQPQHF

clone size: -
D gene: -
V gene: TRBV5-6
J gene: TRBJ1-1
CDR3 DNA: TGTGCCAGCAGCCCCAAGCGGGGTCTGGCTGAAGCTTTCTTT
CDR3 protein: CASSPKRGLAEAFF

clone size: -
D gene: -
V gene: TRBV5-1
J gene: TRBJ1-2
CDR3 DNA: TGCGCCAGCAGCTTGGGGGACAAGTATGGCTACACCTTC
CDR3 protein: CASSLGDKYGYTF

clone size: -
D gene: -
V gene: TRBV6-5
J gene: TRBJ1-1
CDR3 DNA: TGTGCCAGCATTCAGAACACTGAAGCTTTCTTT
CDR3 protein: CASIQNTEAFF

clone size: few
D gene: TRBD1
V gene: TRBV10-1
J gene: TRBJ1-5
CDR3 DNA: TGCGCCAGCAGTGGTAATATTGGACAGGGGACTCAGCCCCAGCATTTT
CDR3 protein: CASSGNIGQGTQPQHF

clone size: once
D gene: TRBD1
V gene: TRBV11-2
J gene: TRBJ1-1
CDR3 DNA: TGTGCCAGCAGCTTCCAGGGGGGCACTGAAGCTTTCTTT
CDR3 protein: CASSFQGGTEAFF

clone size: once
D gene: -
V gene: TRBV27
J gene: TRBJ2-2
CDR3 DNA: TGTGCCAGCAGTTTTCAAACCGGGACACATTACACCGGGGAGCTGTTTTTT
CDR3 protein: CASSFQTGTHYTGELFF